These T cell receptor beta chains were read from a single sample in a study of blood T cell repertoires in COVID-19. Clones were read by immunoSEQ multiplex PCR, and TCRdb kept only the in-frame ones, dropping some. The sample contains over 150,000 clones, about 80% of which appear only once. The sample taken for sequencing was peripheral blood. Receptor source: an older woman with acute or convalescent COVID-19. Each CDR3 is given with its conserved first and last residue. D genes are given only for firm matches. Size values are once, few and many counts, or a class for expanded clones, and some rows have none.

v_gene: TRBV9; j_gene: TRBJ1-2; d_gene: NA; abundance: NA; CDR3aa: CASSAGVNYGYTF; CDR3nt: TGTGCCAGCAGCGCCGGGGTTAACTATGGCTACACCTTC
v_gene: TRBV19; j_gene: TRBJ2-5; d_gene: TRBD2; abundance: NA; CDR3aa: CASSGAGEAQETQYF; CDR3nt: TGTGCCAGTAGTGGAGCGGGGGAAGCCCAAGAGACCCAGTACTTC
v_gene: TRBV19; j_gene: TRBJ1-3; d_gene: NA; abundance: NA; CDR3aa: CASSIEGSGNTIYF; CDR3nt: TGTGCCAGTAGTATCGAGGGTTCAGGAAACACCATATATTTT
v_gene: TRBV19; j_gene: TRBJ1-2; d_gene: TRBD1; abundance: NA; CDR3aa: CASSRDRENYGYTF; CDR3nt: TGTGCCAGTAGTCGGGACAGGGAGAACTATGGCTACACCTTC
v_gene: TRBV30; j_gene: TRBJ1-3; d_gene: NA; abundance: NA; CDR3aa: CAWVTGISGNTIYF; CDR3nt: TGTGCCTGGGTCACGGGGATCTCTGGAAACACCATATATTTT
v_gene: TRBV10-2; j_gene: TRBJ1-4; d_gene: TRBD1; abundance: once; CDR3aa: CASRQGGGEKLFF; CDR3nt: TGCGCCAGCAGACAGGGGGGAGGTGAAAAACTGTTTTTT
v_gene: TRBV5-4; j_gene: TRBJ2-7; d_gene: TRBD2; abundance: NA; CDR3aa: CASSKVAGGNGEQYF; CDR3nt: TGTGCCAGCAGTAAAGTAGCGGGGGGGAACGGCGAGCAGTACTTC
v_gene: TRBV19; j_gene: TRBJ1-4; d_gene: NA; abundance: NA; CDR3aa: CASSIGIGGVGEKLFF; CDR3nt: TGTGCCAGTAGTATTGGGATTGGAGGAGTTGGTGAAAAACTGTTTTTT
v_gene: TRBV6-4; j_gene: TRBJ2-3; d_gene: TRBD2; abundance: once; CDR3aa: CASSESASGYPQYF; CDR3nt: TGTGCCAGCAGTGAGTCGGCTAGCGGGTATCCGCAGTATTTT
v_gene: TRBV5-1; j_gene: TRBJ2-1; d_gene: TRBD1; abundance: NA; CDR3aa: CASSVGQDEQFF; CDR3nt: TGCGCCAGCAGCGTCGGACAGGATGAGCAGTTCTTC
v_gene: TRBV30; j_gene: TRBJ1-2; d_gene: NA; abundance: NA; CDR3aa: CAWTSAGYGYTF; CDR3nt: TGTGCCTGGACCTCAGCGGGCTATGGCTACACCTTC
v_gene: TRBV7-2; j_gene: TRBJ2-7; d_gene: TRBD2; abundance: NA; CDR3aa: CASSLGGTSGRNF; CDR3nt: TGTGCCAGCAGCTTAGGGGGGACTAGCGGGCGAAATTTC
v_gene: TRBV6-2/TRBV6-3; j_gene: TRBJ1-3; d_gene: NA; abundance: NA; CDR3aa: CASSYSGSTPNTIYF; CDR3nt: TGTGCCAGCAGTTACTCGGGCTCAACCCCAAACACCATATATTTT
v_gene: TRBV5-5; j_gene: TRBJ1-6; d_gene: TRBD1; abundance: NA; CDR3aa: CASSLGGQGFSPLHF; CDR3nt: TGTGCCAGCAGCTTGGGGGGACAGGGGTTTTCACCCCTCCACTTT
v_gene: TRBV5-1; j_gene: TRBJ2-1; d_gene: TRBD2; abundance: NA; CDR3aa: CASRSIGRDNEQFF; CDR3nt: TGCGCCAGCAGATCCATAGGGAGGGACAATGAGCAGTTCTTC
v_gene: TRBV19; j_gene: TRBJ1-2; d_gene: NA; abundance: NA; CDR3aa: CASSGQSYGYTF; CDR3nt: TGTGCCAGTAGTGGGCAGTCCTATGGCTACACCTTC
v_gene: TRBV7-9; j_gene: TRBJ1-5; d_gene: NA; abundance: NA; CDR3aa: CASSLSGAGGNQPQHF; CDR3nt: TGTGCCAGCAGCTTGTCCGGAGCCGGGGGCAATCAGCCCCAGCATTTT
v_gene: TRBV28; j_gene: TRBJ1-2; d_gene: TRBD1; abundance: NA; CDR3aa: CATRRGTFQDGYTF; CDR3nt: TGTGCCACCCGCAGGGGGACATTTCAGGATGGCTACACCTTC
v_gene: TRBV5-1; j_gene: TRBJ2-1; d_gene: TRBD1; abundance: NA; CDR3aa: CASSRQGQDNEQFF; CDR3nt: TGCGCCAGCAGCCGACAGGGGCAGGACAATGAGCAGTTCTTC
v_gene: TRBV6-5; j_gene: TRBJ1-5; d_gene: NA; abundance: NA; CDR3aa: CASSRTGNQPQHF; CDR3nt: TGTGCCAGCTCCAGAACAGGCAATCAGCCCCAGCATTTT
v_gene: TRBV6-6; j_gene: TRBJ2-1; d_gene: TRBD2; abundance: NA; CDR3aa: CASILAVVEQFF; CDR3nt: TGTGCCAGCATACTAGCGGTCGTCGAGCAGTTCTTC
v_gene: TRBV30; j_gene: TRBJ1-2; d_gene: TRBD1; abundance: NA; CDR3aa: CARARDRDYGYTF; CDR3nt: TGTGCCCGCGCCCGGGACAGGGACTATGGCTACACCTTC
v_gene: TRBV28; j_gene: TRBJ1-2; d_gene: TRBD1; abundance: NA; CDR3aa: CASSLGPRGQGGGYTF; CDR3nt: TGTGCCAGCAGTTTAGGTCCCCGGGGACAGGGAGGTGGCTACACCTTC
v_gene: TRBV18; j_gene: TRBJ1-2; d_gene: NA; abundance: NA; CDR3aa: CASSPPQGGYTF; CDR3nt: TGTGCCAGCTCACCACCCCAGGGTGGCTACACCTTC
v_gene: TRBV5-1; j_gene: TRBJ2-7; d_gene: NA; abundance: once; CDR3aa: CASSLVRGSGEQYF; CDR3nt: TGCGCCAGCAGCTTGGTCAGGGGCTCGGGCGAGCAGTACTTC
v_gene: TRBV7-2; j_gene: TRBJ1-1; d_gene: NA; abundance: NA; CDR3aa: CASSLAWAMNTEAFF; CDR3nt: TGTGCCAGCAGCTTAGCGTGGGCCATGAACACTGAAGCTTTCTTT
v_gene: TRBV27; j_gene: TRBJ1-5; d_gene: NA; abundance: once; CDR3aa: CASSSYSNQPQHF; CDR3nt: TGTGCCAGCAGTTCCTATAGCAATCAGCCCCAGCATTTT
v_gene: TRBV20-1; j_gene: TRBJ2-2; d_gene: NA; abundance: few; CDR3aa: CSASPSRGFTGELFF; CDR3nt: TGCAGTGCTAGTCCTAGCCGGGGGTTTACCGGGGAGCTGTTTTTT
v_gene: TRBV9; j_gene: TRBJ2-3; d_gene: NA; abundance: NA; CDR3aa: CASSATSRLSTDTQYF; CDR3nt: TGTGCCAGCAGCGCTACTAGCCGCCTTAGCACAGATACGCAGTATTTT
v_gene: TRBV6-5; j_gene: TRBJ1-5; d_gene: TRBD1; abundance: NA; CDR3aa: CASSRWGGTGQPQHF; CDR3nt: TGTGCCAGCAGCCGATGGGGGGGGACAGGTCAGCCCCAGCATTTT
v_gene: TRBV19; j_gene: TRBJ1-2; d_gene: NA; abundance: NA; CDR3aa: CASSPESRVGYTF; CDR3nt: TGTGCCAGTAGTCCGGAGTCCAGGGTTGGCTACACCTTC
v_gene: TRBV5-1; j_gene: TRBJ2-2; d_gene: TRBD1; abundance: NA; CDR3aa: CASRPTGDTGELFF; CDR3nt: TGCGCCAGCCGCCCGACAGGGGACACCGGGGAGCTGTTTTTT
v_gene: TRBV11-2; j_gene: TRBJ1-1; d_gene: NA; abundance: NA; CDR3aa: CASSPGDKRNTEAFF; CDR3nt: TGTGCCAGCAGCCCCGGGGACAAAAGGAACACTGAAGCTTTCTTT
v_gene: TRBV5-1; j_gene: TRBJ2-7; d_gene: TRBD1; abundance: NA; CDR3aa: CASSLGQGRGYEQYF; CDR3nt: TGCGCCAGCAGCCTAGGACAGGGAAGGGGCTACGAGCAGTACTTC
v_gene: TRBV11-3; j_gene: TRBJ1-4; d_gene: TRBD1; abundance: NA; CDR3aa: CASSLEARGLTLGEKLFF; CDR3nt: TGTGCCAGCAGCTTAGAAGCCAGGGGGTTAACGCTGGGAGAAAAACTGTTTTTT
v_gene: TRBV6-2/TRBV6-3; j_gene: TRBJ1-5; d_gene: NA; abundance: NA; CDR3aa: CASSYSGTQGLPQHF; CDR3nt: TGTGCCAGCAGTTACTCGGGGACACAGGGCTTGCCCCAGCATTTT
v_gene: TRBV9; j_gene: TRBJ2-1; d_gene: NA; abundance: NA; CDR3aa: CASSVVAGAVSYNEQFF; CDR3nt: TGTGCCAGCAGCGTAGTTGCGGGGGCCGTATCCTACAATGAGCAGTTCTTC
v_gene: TRBV5-5; j_gene: TRBJ2-1; d_gene: TRBD2; abundance: NA; CDR3aa: CASSDQTSLQGSEQFF; CDR3nt: TGTGCCAGCAGCGACCAGACTAGCCTCCAGGGAAGTGAGCAGTTCTTC
v_gene: TRBV14; j_gene: TRBJ1-6; d_gene: NA; abundance: NA; CDR3aa: CASSQPQGWNSPLHF; CDR3nt: TGTGCCAGCAGCCAACCTCAGGGTTGGAATTCACCCCTCCACTTT
v_gene: TRBV1; j_gene: TRBJ1-2; d_gene: NA; abundance: few; CDR3aa: CTSSQERESGYTF; CDR3nt: TGCACCAGCAGCCAAGAGAGGGAATCCGGCTACACCTTC
v_gene: TRBV29-1; j_gene: TRBJ2-2; d_gene: NA; abundance: NA; CDR3aa: CSVEDGFTGKTGELFF; CDR3nt: TGCAGCGTTGAAGACGGGTTTACGGGGAAGACCGGGGAGCTGTTTTTT
v_gene: TRBV19; j_gene: TRBJ2-1; d_gene: NA; abundance: NA; CDR3aa: CASSFPSAGSREQFF; CDR3nt: TGTGCCAGTAGCTTCCCCAGTGCGGGGTCCCGGGAACAGTTCTTC
v_gene: TRBV9; j_gene: TRBJ1-1; d_gene: NA; abundance: once; CDR3aa: CASSLGSNTEAFF; CDR3nt: TGTGCCAGCAGCCTCGGGTCTAACACTGAAGCTTTCTTT
v_gene: TRBV5-1; j_gene: TRBJ2-1; d_gene: TRBD1; abundance: once; CDR3aa: CASSVPGTGTNEQFF; CDR3nt: TGCGCCAGCAGCGTACCCGGGACAGGGACGAATGAGCAGTTCTTC
v_gene: TRBV5-4; j_gene: TRBJ1-6; d_gene: NA; abundance: NA; CDR3aa: CASSSQHLSNSPLHF; CDR3nt: TGTGCCAGCAGCTCCCAACACCTGTCAAATTCACCCCTCCACTTT
v_gene: TRBV11-2; j_gene: TRBJ1-6; d_gene: NA; abundance: NA; CDR3aa: CAGGVSYNSPLHF; CDR3nt: TGTGCCGGAGGTGTCTCCTATAATTCACCCCTCCACTTT
v_gene: TRBV18; j_gene: TRBJ1-6; d_gene: TRBD1; abundance: NA; CDR3aa: CASSLQGADSPLHF; CDR3nt: TGTGCCAGCTCCTTACAGGGGGCAGATTCACCCCTCCACTTT
v_gene: TRBV28; j_gene: TRBJ1-2; d_gene: TRBD1; abundance: NA; CDR3aa: CASRTGSPNYGYTF; CDR3nt: TGTGCCAGCAGGACAGGGAGCCCTAACTATGGCTACACCTTC